Presented here are 14 T cell receptor beta chains from one specimen sequenced in a study of blood T cell repertoires in COVID-19 (dated by TCRdb to 2018 to 2021). Library generation was performed with the immunoSEQ multiplex PCR assay. Here the immuneACCESS table is served through TCRdb, limited to in-frame sequences with V and J called. Missing clones are a known gap in these copies; in checked studies unresolved V genes cover under half, and the rest lacks a known reason. In all, the sample holds around 87,000 clones, and around four fifths of those were seen once. The ten biggest clones cover roughly 15% of the sample. Sequencing was done on a sample of peripheral blood. The receptors were gathered from a human donor in a cohort sampled during active COVID-19.

The CDR3 DNA is TGCAGCGTTGAAGGGGCAGACCGCGCAGGGACCCAGTACTTC. Protein: CSVEGADRAGTQYF. The chain uses TRBV29-1 and TRBJ2-5, with D hard to call. Germline V gene sequence: CDR1 SQVTM, CDR2 ANQGSEA. V lost 1 base and J lost 7, with 16 bases in between. The CDR3 spans 14 residues.

The V and J genes are TRBV7-2 and TRBJ2-6; perhaps TRBD2 as D (5 bases). The CDR3 sequence is 16 residues long. The V end was cut by 4 bases, the J end by 2 bases, with 12 bases between. CDR1 is SGHTA and CDR2 is FQGNSA in the germline V gene. CDR3 in DNA: TGTGCCAGCAGCTCCCCCTGGAGGACTGGGGCCAACGTCCTGACTTTC. This translates into CASSSPWRTGANVLTF.

The chain carries TRBV19 and TRBJ1-6; D is unclear. The CDR3 has 12 residues. V lost 5 bases, J lost 7 bases, and 6 bases lay in between. In germline, CDR1 is LNHDA, CDR2 SQIVND (reference sequence). CDR3 amino acids: CASSESNSPLHF. The CDR3 coding sequence is TGTGCCAGTAGTGAAAGCAATTCACCCCTCCACTTT.

The CDR3 sequence: CASSYRWGDNEQFF. Written as DNA, the CDR3 is TGTGCCAGCAGTTACCGATGGGGGGACAATGAGCAGTTCTTC. The chain joins TRBV6-2 or TRBV6-3 to TRBJ2-1; possible D gene TRBD2, 6 bases. V dropped 2 bases and J dropped 5 bases, with 10 bases sitting between them. The CDR3 consists of 14 residues. Germline V gene lookup returns CDR1 MNHEY and CDR2 SVGEGT.

Only one count was recorded for this clone. One base separates it from a far larger clone, so it is likely a read error. The chain recombines TRBV2 with TRBJ2-1; D gene ambiguous. V was clipped by 5 bases and J by 0 bases, with 11 bases between them. Germline V gives CDR1 SNHLY, CDR2 FYNNEI. The CDR3 is 15 amino acids. CDR3 loop: CASSHDCSSYNEQFF. CDR3 coding DNA: TGTGCCAGCAGTCACGACTGTAGCTCCTACAATGAGCAGTTCTTC.

At least ten counts were recorded for this clone. The chain employs TRBV4-1 and TRBJ1-2, with 12 bases fitting TRBD1. Germline CDR1 reads MGHRA; CDR2 reads YSYEKL. CDR3 size: 16 residues. Trimming at V came to 2 bases and at J to 5 bases, leaving 6 bases not matched to a gene. In DNA form, the CDR3 reads TGCGCCAGCAGCCAACCGGGACAGGGGGCAGGATATGGCTACACCTTC. Its protein is CASSQPGQGAGYGYTF.

This chain links TRBV2 with TRBJ2-2, with D possibly matching TRBD2 (5 bases). CDR3 length: 13 residues. Trimming stripped 5 bases from V and 5 bases from J, with 9 bases between. Germline V CDR1 and CDR2: SNHLY, FYNNEI. This CDR3 is CASSPGLTGELFF. In DNA form, the CDR3 reads TGTGCCAGCAGTCCCGGACTGACCGGGGAGCTGTTTTTT.

This clone has just a few counts. The CDR3 sequence: CASRRQGNEAFF. CDR3 nucleotides: TGTGCCAGCAGAAGACAGGGGAACGAAGCTTTCTTT. J is TRBJ1-1 and V is TRBV2; TRBD1 matches 8 bases. In germline, CDR1 is SNHLY, CDR2 FYNNEI. Trimming at V came to 6 bases and at J to 8 bases, leaving 5 bases not matched to a gene. This CDR3 region has 12 residues.

The rearrangement links TRBV18 to TRBJ2-5; perhaps TRBD2 as D (7 bases). The CDR3 is made up of 16 amino acids. From germline, CDR1 is KGHSH and CDR2 LQKENI. V lost 0 bases to trimming and J lost 5 bases, with 16 bases between them. CDR3 protein: CASSPPGQRDVETQYF. The DNA for the CDR3 is TGTGCCAGCTCACCACCCGGACAGCGGGACGTGGAGACCCAGTACTTC.

This chain links TRBV5-4 with TRBJ2-2; a possible D gene is TRBD2 (7 bases). This CDR3 has 17 amino acids. Germline loops: CDR1 SGHNT, CDR2 YYREEE (reference sequence). Deletions cut 3 bases from V and 4 bases from J, with 19 bases between. Here the CDR3 reads CASSSPKGGGTTGELFF. Here the CDR3 DNA reads TGTGCCAGCAGCTCCCCGAAAGGGGGGGGGACCACCGGGGAGCTGTTTTTT.

This clone has only a few counts. This chain uses TRBV9 with TRBJ2-7; 7 bases line up with TRBD1. This CDR3 has 15 amino acids. In germline, CDR1 is SGDLS, CDR2 YYNGEE. Germline trimming cut 4 bases from V and 9 bases from J; bases unmatched to any gene: 16. The CDR3 sequence is CASSYYRDSPQRQYF. In nucleotides, the CDR3 is TGTGCCAGCAGCTACTACCGGGACAGTCCCCAGAGGCAGTACTTC. Drawing the rest from reference TRBV9 and TRBJ2-7, the complete variable domain is DSGVTQTPKHLITATGQRVTLRCSPRSGDLSVYWYQQSLDQGLQFLIQYYNGEERAKGNILERFSAQQFPDLHSELNLSSLELGDSALYFCASSYYRDSPQRQYFGPGTRLTVT.

The chain employs TRBV20-1 and TRBJ1-5; 7 bases match TRBD1. CDR1 is DFQATT and CDR2 is SNEGSKA in the germline V gene (reference sequence). This CDR3 has 12 amino acids. Trimming at V came to 3 bases and at J to 6 bases, leaving 2 bases not matched to a gene. CDR3 region: CSASDRAQPQHF. The CDR3 region has the DNA TGCAGTGCTAGTGACAGGGCTCAGCCCCAGCATTTT.

This clone was seen a single time. The gene calls are TRBV19 and TRBJ2-3; D might be TRBD2 (8 bases). CDR3 length: 18 residues. Per germline, CDR1 LNHDA and CDR2 SQIVND (reference sequence). Trimming left V 4 bases short and J 0 bases short, with 20 bases between. For the CDR3, the DNA is TGTGCCAGTAGTAACAGGGGTCATAGCGGGACCAGCACAGATACGCAGTATTTT. The encoded protein is CASSNRGHSGTSTDTQYF.

The chain has TRBV2 and TRBJ1-4; tentatively, D is TRBD1 (6 bases). Germline CDR1 is SNHLY and CDR2 is FYNNEI. The CDR3 sequence is 15 residues long. Trimming shortened V by 5 bases and J by 4 bases, and 14 bases separated the two germline ends. The CDR3 DNA is TGTGCCAGCAGTTCTCAGGGGTTGGATAATGAAAAACTGTTTTTT. Its translation: CASSSQGLDNEKLFF.